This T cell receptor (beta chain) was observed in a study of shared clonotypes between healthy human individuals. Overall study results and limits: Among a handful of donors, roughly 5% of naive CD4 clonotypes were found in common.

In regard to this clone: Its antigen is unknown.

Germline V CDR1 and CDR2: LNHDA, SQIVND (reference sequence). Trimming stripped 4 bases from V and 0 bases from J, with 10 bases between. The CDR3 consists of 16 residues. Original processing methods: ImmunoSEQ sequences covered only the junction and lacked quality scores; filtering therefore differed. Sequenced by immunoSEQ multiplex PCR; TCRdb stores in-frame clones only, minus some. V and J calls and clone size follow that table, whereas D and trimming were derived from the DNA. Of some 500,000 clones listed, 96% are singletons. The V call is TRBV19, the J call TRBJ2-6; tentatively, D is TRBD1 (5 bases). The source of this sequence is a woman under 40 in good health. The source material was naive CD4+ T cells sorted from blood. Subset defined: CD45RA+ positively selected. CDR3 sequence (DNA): TGTGCCAGTAGTAGTATAGACAGCTCTGGGGCCAACGTCCTGACTTTC. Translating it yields CASSSIDSSGANVLTF.